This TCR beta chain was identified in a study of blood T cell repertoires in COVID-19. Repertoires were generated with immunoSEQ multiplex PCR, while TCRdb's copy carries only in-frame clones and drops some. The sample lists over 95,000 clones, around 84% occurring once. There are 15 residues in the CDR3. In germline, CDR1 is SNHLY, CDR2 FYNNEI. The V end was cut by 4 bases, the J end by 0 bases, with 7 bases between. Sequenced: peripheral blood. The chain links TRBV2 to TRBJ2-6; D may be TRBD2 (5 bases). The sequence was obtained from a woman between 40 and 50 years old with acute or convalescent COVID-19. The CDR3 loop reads CASSATSSGANVLTF. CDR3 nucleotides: TGTGCCAGCAGTGCTACTAGCTCTGGGGCCAACGTCCTGACTTTC.